This TCR beta chain was sequenced for a study of blood T cell repertoires in COVID-19. Across the study: Sites across the United States, Italy and Spain contributed samples from acute and convalescent COVID-19. T cells, B-cell-depleted T cells, or PBMCs provided the cDNA or gDNA that served as material.

In the original processing: Reference gene primers were amplified, and this amplification served to estimate nucleated cell counts. Profiling relied on immunoSEQ multiplex PCR, and the TCRdb table lists in-frame clones only, not all of them. That table furnishes V, J and clone size, whereas the DNA furnished D and trimming. The sample shows about 120,000 clones, roughly 80% of them seen only once. V lost 1 base, J lost 0 bases, and 11 bases lay in between. The CDR3 has 16 amino acids. Germline V gene sequence: CDR1 SGDLS, CDR2 YYNGEE. This receptor was identified in a human donor in a cohort sampled during active COVID-19. The sequenced material came from peripheral blood. This chain connects TRBV9 to TRBJ1-3; unclear D gene. DNA of the CDR3: TGTGCCAGCAGCGTAAACTCGGGTGTCTCTGGAAACACCATATATTTT. Its protein is CASSVNSGVSGNTIYF.